Below are 32 T cell receptor beta chains sequenced from a single sample in a study of T cell clones after liver transplantation. Some clones are missing from TCRdb's copy, which holds only in-frame ones; the method was immunoSEQ multiplex PCR. The sample comprises about 78,000 clones, about 80% of which are singletons, and 0.55% to 0.75% rests with the top ten. The source material was CD4+ T cells from blood, sampled before liver transplant. The source is a human donor who received a liver transplant.

This clone occurred once. The chain recombines TRBV28 with TRBJ2-3; 8 bases are shared with TRBD1. This CDR3 is built from 14 residues. Germline CDR1 and CDR2: MDHEN and SYDVKM. Trimming removed 4 bases from V and 3 bases from J; junction bases left unmatched: 3. The CDR3 protein is CASSSGGPTDTQYF. In nucleotides, the CDR3 is TGTGCCAGCAGTTCAGGGGGCCCGACAGATACGCAGTATTTT. Full variable domain (rest looked up from reference TRBV28 and TRBJ2-3): DVKVTQSSRYLVKRTGEKVFLECVQDMDHENMFWYRQDPGLGLRLIYFSYDVKMKEKGDIPEGYSVSREKKERFSLILESASTNQTSMYLCASSSGGPTDTQYFGPGTRLTVL.

CDR3 in DNA: TGTGCCAGCAGCCGAAACAGGTGGTGGAATGAAAAACTGTTTTTT. Translated, it gives CASSRNRWWNEKLFF. The rearrangement links TRBV5-6 to TRBJ1-4; a weak D match, TRBD1 (5 bases). The V gene lost 4 bases and the J gene lost 5 bases, with 15 bases spanning the gap. Germline loops: CDR1 SGHDT, CDR2 YYEEEE. The CDR3 consists of 15 residues.

J is TRBJ2-1 and V is TRBV9; TRBD2 matches at 8 bases. There are 15 residues in the CDR3. Trimming at V came to 1 base and at J to 9 bases, leaving 9 bases not matched to a gene. Per germline, CDR1 SGDLS and CDR2 YYNGEE. The DNA of the CDR3 is TGTGCCAGCAGCGTATCCGGGAGGGAGGTCGTTGAGCAGTTCTTC. Its protein product is CASSVSGREVVEQFF.

The chain combines TRBV5-1 with TRBJ2-1; D ambiguous. The V end lost 0 bases, the J end lost 10 bases, and 14 bases lay between the germline ends. The V gene's germline CDR1 is SGHRS and CDR2 YFSETQ. The CDR3 has 14 amino acids. CDR3 sequence (DNA): TGCGCCAGCAGCTTGGTCCCCGTCAGAGGAGAGCAGTTCTTC. This encodes CASSLVPVRGEQFF.

This clone has a handful of counts. V gene TRBV7-8 combines with J gene TRBJ1-2; a weak D match, TRBD1 (6 bases). V lost 5 bases, J lost 8 bases, and 18 bases lay in between. This CDR3 comprises 14 residues. Germline V gene data show CDR1 as SGHVS and CDR2 as FQNEAQ. CDR3 sequence (DNA): TGTGCCAGCAGCCCGAGAAGAGAGACAGGAGGCTACACCTTC. Translation gives CASSPRRETGGYTF.

This rearrangement joins TRBV15 to TRBJ2-1, with D hard to call. Trimming removed 0 bases from V and 4 bases from J, with 7 bases in between. Per the germline V gene, CDR1 is LNHNV and CDR2 is YYDKDF (reference sequence). The CDR3 has 14 residues. CDR3 in amino acids: CATSRDSRYNEQFF. CDR3 coding DNA: TGTGCCACCAGCAGAGATTCCCGTTACAATGAGCAGTTCTTC.

This sequence joins TRBV5-6 and TRBJ2-5, with 7 bases that match TRBD2. This CDR3 spans 15 amino acids. J gave up 1 base and V 3 bases, and 6 bases lay outside the gene matches. The germline CDR1 and CDR2 sequences are SGHDT and YYEEEE. The chain's CDR3 is CASSSLRTSQETQYF. The CDR3 DNA follows: TGTGCCAGCAGCTCGCTAAGGACTAGCCAAGAGACCCAGTACTTC.

The J gene is TRBJ2-3, the V gene TRBV7-2, with TRBD2 identical over 7 bases. This CDR3 comprises 16 residues. With V trimmed by 6 bases and J by 5 bases, 14 bases remained unmatched. Germline CDR1 and CDR2: SGHTA and FQGNSA. CDR3 sequence (DNA): TGTGCCAGCAGTCCAGAATTGGCGGGAGAAAAAGATACGCAGTATTTT. Translating gives CASSPELAGEKDTQYF.

This rearrangement joins TRBV25-1 to TRBJ2-2; tentatively, D is TRBD2 (6 bases). V shed 5 bases and J shed 2 bases, with 18 bases lying between them. The CDR3 has 17 amino acids. Germline V gene lookup returns CDR1 MGHDK and CDR2 SYGVNS. CDR3 coding DNA: TGTGCCAGCAGTTCTGTCGGGAGAAGGGCCAACACCGGGGAGCTGTTTTTT. Translating it yields CASSSVGRRANTGELFF.

V gene TRBV28 combines with J gene TRBJ1-4, with D perhaps TRBD1 (5 bases). Germline CDR1 MDHEN, CDR2 SYDVKM. Trimming took 4 bases from V and 4 from J, leaving 16 bases between them. The CDR3 extends over 16 amino acids. CDR3 sequence: CASSSNSGTLNEKLFF. The CDR3 DNA sequence: TGTGCCAGCAGTTCTAACTCCGGGACCCTTAATGAAAAACTGTTTTTT.

The rearrangement uses TRBV6-1 and TRBJ1-2; 8 positions match TRBD1. The junction had 13 bases not matched to a gene; V was cut back by 7 bases and J by 9 bases. The CDR3 consists of 14 residues. The germline V gene encodes CDR1 MNHNS and CDR2 SASEGT. The CDR3 sequence is CASISAGTGWSYTF. CDR3 coding DNA: TGTGCCAGCATATCAGCCGGGACAGGATGGAGCTACACCTTC.

This chain uses TRBV7-2 with TRBJ2-1, with 11 bases matching TRBD2. CDR3 length equals 15 residues. Germline assignment: CDR1 SGHTA and CDR2 FQGNSA. V trimming: 0 bases; J trimming: 14 bases; junction bases outside the gene matches: 9. The CDR3 DNA follows: TGTGCCAGCAGCTTAGCTAGCGGGAGGGCACTCAAGGAGTTCTTC. Amino acid sequence: CASSLASGRALKEFF.

The gene calls are TRBV5-1 and TRBJ2-7; TRBD1 or TRBD2 may be the D gene (5 bases each). CDR1 and CDR2 from the germline V gene are SGHRS and YFSETQ. V was shortened by 4 bases and J by 3 bases, with 17 bases between the two germline ends. The CDR3 loop spans 15 amino acids. This CDR3 reads CASSPTLGGGYEQYF. The CDR3 DNA is TGCGCCAGCAGCCCAACCTTAGGTGGGGGCTACGAGCAGTACTTC.

This chain connects TRBV18 to TRBJ1-1; tentatively, D is TRBD1 (5 bases). CDR1 KGHSH and CDR2 LQKENI come from the germline V gene. This CDR3 has 15 residues. V gave up 3 bases and J gave up 1 base, with 12 bases separating them. The CDR3 here is CASSPTTGSNTEAFF. The CDR3 nucleotides are TGTGCCAGCTCACCCACAACAGGCTCGAACACTGAAGCTTTCTTT.

The rearrangement links TRBV7-6 to TRBJ1-2; D possibly corresponds to TRBD1 (6 bases). The germline CDR1 and CDR2 sequences are SGHVS and FNYEAQ. The CDR3 contains 17 residues. The germline V and J ends were trimmed by 1 base and 6 bases, with 21 bases remaining between them. The CDR3 loop is CASSLGLLRDKTDGYTF. In DNA, the CDR3 is TGTGCCAGCAGCTTAGGTTTGTTACGGGACAAGACTGATGGCTACACCTTC.

The chain has TRBV19 and TRBJ2-2, with 8 bases lining up with TRBD2. Germline-derived CDR1 and CDR2 are LNHDA and SQIVND (reference sequence). Germline trimming cut 8 bases from V and 2 bases from J; bases unmatched to any gene: 13. The CDR3 consists of 17 residues. The CDR3 DNA follows: TGTGCCAGTTTGGGGCCGTGGGTAGCGGGAAACACCGGGGAGCTGTTTTTT. Amino acids: CASLGPWVAGNTGELFF.

The chain combines TRBV27 with TRBJ1-1; 8 bases align to TRBD1. Germline assignment: CDR1 MNHEY and CDR2 SMNVEV (reference sequence). The CDR3 contains 15 residues. Trimming cost V 3 bases and J 1 base; bases outside gene matches: 4. CDR3 sequence: CASSLFGTGNTEAFF. CDR3 nucleotide sequence: TGTGCCAGCAGTTTGTTTGGGACAGGGAACACTGAAGCTTTCTTT.

J is TRBJ1-1 and V is TRBV6-5; 8 bases agree with TRBD1. CDR1 and CDR2 (germline): MNHEY, SVGAGI. V dropped 10 bases and J dropped 3; count of bases not matched to a gene: 13. The CDR3 sequence is 15 residues long. The CDR3 sequence is CATHPDRGLYTEAFF. DNA for the CDR3: TGTGCCACCCACCCCGACAGGGGCCTTTACACTGAAGCTTTCTTT.

V is TRBV7-8 and J is TRBJ2-7; 7 bases are a match to TRBD2. From germline, CDR1 is SGHVS and CDR2 FQNEAQ. V was pared by 2 bases and J by 3 bases, with 4 bases of the junction left unmatched. The CDR3 is 14 residues long. The CDR3 protein is CASSLLGGGYEQYF. The CDR3, as DNA: TGTGCCAGCAGCTTACTGGGGGGGGGCTACGAGCAGTACTTC.

This clone was detected once. The chain carries TRBV6-4 and TRBJ2-3; D gene unclear. V dropped 0 bases and J dropped 4 bases, with 8 bases sitting between them. Germline CDR1 and CDR2: MRHNA and SNTAGT. The CDR3 contains 14 residues. In DNA form, the CDR3 reads TGTGCCAGCAGTGACTCTTGGGCGGCAGATACGCAGTATTTT. It is translated as CASSDSWAADTQYF.

For this clone: Its ends do not fully match the called genes, so a read error is possible. The genes are TRBV7-7 and TRBJ2-1; the D is unclear. There are 13 residues in the CDR3. CDR1 and CDR2 from the germline V gene are SSHAT and FNYEAQ (reference sequence). DNA of the CDR3: TGTGCTAGCAGCTTAGGTCTTAACAATGAGCAGTTCTTC. It specifies CASSLGLNNEQFF.

CDR3 sequence: CASSLNNYEQYF. The CDR3 DNA follows: TGTGCCAGCAGTTTAAATAACTACGAGCAGTACTTC. The chain has TRBV28 and TRBJ2-7; D uncertain. The CDR3 consists of 12 residues. Germline assignment: CDR1 MDHEN and CDR2 SYDVKM. The V gene lost 2 bases and the J gene lost 3 bases, with 5 bases spanning the gap. Based on the CDR3 plus reference TRBV28 and TRBJ2-7, the full variable domain is DVKVTQSSRYLVKRTGEKVFLECVQDMDHENMFWYRQDPGLGLRLIYFSYDVKMKEKGDIPEGYSVSREKKERFSLILESASTNQTSMYLCASSLNNYEQYFGPGTRLTVT.

This rearrangement joins TRBV6-4 to TRBJ1-1; no firm D call. The CDR3 length is 13 residues. Germline CDR1 and CDR2: MRHNA and SNTAGT. V was clipped by 5 bases and J by 1 base, with 8 bases between them. This CDR3 reads CASSTYGNTEAFF. Written as DNA, the CDR3 is TGTGCCAGCAGTACCTACGGGAACACTGAAGCTTTCTTT.

The CDR3 region has the DNA TGTGCCAGCAGTTCCCCTTGGACAGGGGAGAAATACGAGCAGTACTTC. Translation: CASSSPWTGEKYEQYF. The V gene is TRBV28, the J gene TRBJ2-7, with TRBD1 matching 9 bases. Germline trimming cut 4 bases from V and 4 bases from J; bases unmatched to any gene: 11. The CDR3 totals 16 residues. Germline CDR1 is MDHEN and CDR2 is SYDVKM.

The chain combines TRBV11-2 with TRBJ2-7; D is uncertain. The CDR3 length is 16 residues. Per the germline V gene, CDR1 is SGHAT and CDR2 is FQNNGV. Trimming stripped 0 bases from V and 0 bases from J, with 12 bases between. CDR3 region: CASSLDSTAASYEQYF. The DNA for the CDR3 is TGTGCCAGCAGCTTAGATTCAACTGCCGCCTCCTACGAGCAGTACTTC.

This clone was recorded a few times. The chain carries TRBV2 and TRBJ2-7; 10 positions match TRBD2. The CDR3 totals 14 residues. Per the germline V gene, CDR1 is SNHLY and CDR2 is FYNNEI. The trim removed 9 bases at V and 3 bases at J, leaving 8 bases unmatched. In DNA, the CDR3 is TGTGCCAGTACTCTAGCGGGAGTAGGCTACGAGCAGTACTTC. Translated, it gives CASTLAGVGYEQYF.

On this clone itself: Within the sample, other DNA sequences also encode this same CDR3. The chain uses TRBV5-1 and TRBJ2-1; no definite D call. Germline V gene lookup returns CDR1 SGHRS and CDR2 YFSETQ. Trimming removed 0 bases at V and 2 bases at J, with 9 bases between. This CDR3 comprises 15 residues. This chain's CDR3 is CASSLGGSTYNEQFF. In nucleotides, the CDR3 is TGCGCCAGCAGCTTGGGGGGAAGCACCTACAATGAGCAGTTCTTC.

This clone was counted a few times. This CDR3 is also generated by other DNA sequences in the sample. The rearrangement links TRBV5-1 to TRBJ2-7, with D possibly TRBD1 on 5 matching bases. The ends were cut back, 1 base at V and 3 bases at J, with 11 bases in the middle. CDR1 SGHRS and CDR2 YFSETQ come from the germline V gene. The CDR3 has 14 residues. The CDR3 sequence is CASSLSQGGYEQYF. In DNA, the CDR3 is TGCGCCAGCAGCTTGAGTCAGGGTGGCTACGAGCAGTACTTC. Filled out from reference TRBV5-1 and TRBJ2-7, the complete variable domain reads KAGVTQTPRYLIKTRGQQVTLSCSPISGHRSVSWYQQTPGQGLQFLFEYFSETQRNKGNFPGRFSGRQFSNSRSEMNVSTLELGDSALYLCASSLSQGGYEQYFGPGTRLTVT.

The rearrangement joins TRBV6-1 to TRBJ2-3; 11 nucleotides match TRBD2. J lost 1 base, V lost 5 bases, and 2 bases had no gene match. Germline loops: CDR1 MNHNS, CDR2 SASEGT. This CDR3 spans 15 amino acids. As DNA, the CDR3 is TGTGCCAGCAGTCTAGCGGGAGGCCGCACAGATACGCAGTATTTT. As protein: CASSLAGGRTDTQYF.

The V and J genes are TRBV21-1 and TRBJ1-6. TRBV21-1 is a documented pseudogene. The CDR3 consists of 18 residues. The CDR3 sequence: CASRCVLATQHHNSPLHF. The CDR3 nucleotides read TGTGCCAGCAGGTGTGTCCTAGCTACACAACATCATAATTCACCCCTCCACTTT.

The chain employs TRBV18 and TRBJ1-4; D is possibly TRBD1 (5 bases). The CDR3 runs to 13 residues. The germline V gene has CDR1 KGHSH and CDR2 LQKENI. Trimming removed 4 bases from V and 4 bases from J, with 7 bases in between. The chain's CDR3 is CASSLDSNEKLFF. In DNA, the CDR3 is TGTGCCAGCTCACTCGACAGTAATGAAAAACTGTTTTTT.

J is TRBJ1-2 and V is TRBV7-2, with D maybe TRBD1 (6 bases). Trimming removed 1 base at V and 4 bases at J, with 10 bases between. Germline CDR1 and CDR2: SGHTA and FQGNSA. The CDR3 consists of 14 residues. The CDR3 region is CASSLVGGGYGYTF. In nucleotides, the CDR3 is TGTGCCAGCAGCTTAGTAGGGGGTGGCTATGGCTACACCTTC.